These T cell receptor beta chains were read from a single sample in a study of a mutant IDH1 vaccine in newly diagnosed glioma. Sequencing was performed with immunoSEQ multiplex PCR; in TCRdb, only in-frame clones are kept and a portion is missing. The table lists around 58,000 clones, 81% of them singletons, with 3% to 4% in the top ten. These receptors' antigens are unknown. The material sequenced was PBMCs, taken from a glioma patient whose treatment included an IDH1 peptide vaccine. The receptors here all came from a man aged 25-45 years with glioma. The CDR3 runs from the conserved cysteine through the conserved F or W. The order of the fields is D gene, clone size, J gene, V gene, CDR3 protein, CDR3 DNA. The D gene is left open where the match is weak. Rows may omit the clone size; those that give it use once, few, many or a size class.

TRBD1,NA,TRBJ1-3,TRBV7-2,CASSPPKGGYGNTIYF,TGTGCCAGCAGCCCCCCCAAAGGGGGCTATGGAAACACCATATATTTT
NA,NA,TRBJ1-4,TRBV4-1,CASSQVQGTAWEKLFF,TGCGCCAGCAGCCAAGTGCAGGGAACTGCTTGGGAAAAACTGTTTTTT
NA,once,TRBJ2-5,TRBV7-2,CASRRVSEGETQYF,TGTGCCAGCAGGAGGGTCTCTGAGGGAGAGACCCAGTACTTC
NA,NA,TRBJ1-4,TRBV7-9,CASSNADWARLFF,TGTGCCAGCAGCAATGCCGATTGGGCGAGGCTGTTTTTT
NA,NA,TRBJ2-3,TRBV27,CASSLPSQSTDTQYF,TGTGCCAGCAGTTTGCCCTCGCAAAGCACAGATACGCAGTATTTT
TRBD1,NA,TRBJ2-5,TRBV11-2,CASSLGTGDLEETQYF,TGTGCCAGCAGCCTGGGGACAGGGGATCTGGAAGAGACCCAGTACTTC
NA,NA,TRBJ1-1,TRBV5-1,CASSLIPGVNTEAFF,TGCGCCAGCAGCTTAATTCCGGGAGTGAACACTGAAGCTTTCTTT
NA,NA,TRBJ1-3,TRBV18,CASSPDSSGNTIYF,TGTGCCAGCTCCCCCGACTCCTCTGGAAACACCATATATTTT
NA,NA,TRBJ2-1,TRBV9,CASSVGSNLNNEQFF,TGTGCCAGCAGCGTAGGGTCCAACCTAAACAATGAGCAGTTCTTC
TRBD1,NA,TRBJ2-7,TRBV28,CASSRTPLPGQVIEQYF,TGTGCCAGCAGTCGTACTCCCTTACCGGGACAGGTCATAGAGCAGTACTTC
NA,NA,TRBJ2-1,TRBV6-6,CAINRDPMGNEQFF,TGTGCCATCAACCGGGACCCTATGGGGAATGAGCAGTTCTTC
TRBD2,NA,TRBJ2-3,TRBV18,CASSPPAGESTDTQYF,TGTGCCAGCTCACCACCAGCGGGGGAGAGCACAGATACGCAGTATTTT
NA,NA,TRBJ2-7,TRBV29-1,CSVGEQGRNEQYF,TGCAGCGTTGGGGAACAGGGGAGGAACGAGCAGTACTTC
NA,NA,TRBJ1-6,TRBV29-1,CSATDGHNSPLHF,TGCAGCGCCACGGACGGGCATAATTCACCCCTCCACTTT
TRBD1,few,TRBJ2-7,TRBV6-5,CASSYRDSSYEQYF,TGTGCCAGCAGTTACAGGGACAGTTCCTACGAGCAGTACTTC
NA,NA,TRBJ2-7,TRBV11-2,CASSDALGTSLYEQYF,TGTGCCAGCAGCGATGCGTTGGGGACAAGCTTGTACGAGCAGTACTTC
NA,NA,TRBJ2-7,TRBV10-3,CAISEHGGYEQYF,TGTGCCATCAGTGAGCACGGCGGTTACGAGCAGTACTTC
NA,once,TRBJ2-7,TRBV13,CASSHPRGEQYF,TGTGCCAGCAGCCACCCTAGAGGCGAGCAGTACTTC
TRBD1,few,TRBJ1-5,TRBV2,CASSGQGRKPQHF,TGTGCCAGCAGCGGACAGGGGAGGAAGCCCCAGCATTTT
NA,NA,TRBJ2-5,TRBV10-3,CATKSTTGREETQYF,TGTGCCACAAAATCAACGACAGGGAGGGAAGAGACCCAGTACTTC
NA,NA,TRBJ2-7,TRBV19,CASTVTGVSYEQYF,TGTGCCAGTACCGTTACCGGGGTTTCCTACGAGCAGTACTTC
NA,once,TRBJ1-5,TRBV7-8,CASSKGGGLSNQPQHF,TGTGCCAGCAGCAAAGGCGGAGGATTAAGCAATCAGCCCCAGCATTTT
TRBD1,NA,TRBJ2-1,TRBV5-5,CASSHQPGQGLYEQFF,TGTGCCAGCAGCCATCAGCCGGGACAGGGGCTGTATGAGCAGTTCTTC
NA,NA,TRBJ1-6,TRBV6-5,CASSYNEGDSPLHF,TGTGCCAGCAGTTATAACGAGGGAGATTCACCCCTCCACTTT
TRBD2,NA,TRBJ2-1,TRBV7-6,CASSLGGGANNEQFF,TGTGCCAGCAGCTTAGGCGGGGGGGCTAACAATGAGCAGTTCTTC
NA,NA,TRBJ1-5,TRBV6-5,CASKPTETYNQPQHF,TGTGCCAGCAAACCAACCGAAACCTACAATCAGCCCCAGCATTTT
NA,NA,TRBJ2-3,TRBV7-9,CASSLMDGADTQYF,TGTGCCAGCAGCTTAATGGACGGTGCAGATACGCAGTATTTT
TRBD1,NA,TRBJ1-2,TRBV6-5,CASRNTGGGADGYTF,TGTGCCAGCAGAAATACAGGGGGCGGCGCGGATGGCTACACCTTC
NA,once,TRBJ2-1,TRBV2,CASRGGTFSYNEQFF,TGTGCCAGCAGAGGGGGAACTTTCTCCTACAATGAGCAGTTCTTC
TRBD1,NA,TRBJ1-2,TRBV2,CASSRDRVYGYTF,TGTGCCAGCAGCCGCGACAGGGTCTATGGCTACACCTTC
TRBD1,NA,TRBJ1-5,TRBV6-1,CASSGQENQPQHF,TGTGCCAGCAGCGGACAGGAGAATCAGCCCCAGCATTTT
NA,NA,TRBJ2-1,TRBV5-1,CASSLVVSTNEQFF,TGCGCCAGCAGCTTGGTGGTTAGTACCAATGAGCAGTTCTTC
NA,NA,TRBJ1-2,TRBV7-2,CASSLSEIYGYTF,TGTGCCAGCAGCTTAAGTGAAATCTATGGCTACACCTTC
NA,NA,TRBJ1-6,TRBV5-5,CASSLEVRYQPLHF,TGTGCCAGCAGCTTGGAAGTACGCTACCAACCCCTCCACTTT
NA,NA,TRBJ2-1,TRBV5-1,CASSLGSSYNEQFF,TGCGCCAGCAGCTTGGGCAGCTCCTACAATGAGCAGTTCTTC
NA,few,TRBJ2-7,TRBV19,CASSSPGSRPPVYEQYF,TGTGCCAGTAGTTCCCCCGGATCAAGACCCCCCGTCTACGAGCAGTACTTC
NA,NA,TRBJ2-3,TRBV7-7,CASSLNRRATDTQYF,TGTGCCAGCAGCTTAAATCGCAGGGCTACCGATACGCAGTATTTT
NA,NA,TRBJ1-2,TRBV5-1,CASSLEMLTGLYTF,TGCGCCAGCAGCTTGGAAATGTTGACGGGTCTGTACACCTTC
NA,NA,TRBJ1-6,TRBV6-1,CASSELTGYNSPLHF,TGTGCCAGCAGTGAACTAACGGGATATAATTCACCCCTCCACTTT
NA,few,TRBJ2-1,TRBV5-1,CASSFLGGSNLVQFF,TGCGCCAGCAGCTTCCTCGGGGGCAGCAATCTCGTTCAGTTCTTC